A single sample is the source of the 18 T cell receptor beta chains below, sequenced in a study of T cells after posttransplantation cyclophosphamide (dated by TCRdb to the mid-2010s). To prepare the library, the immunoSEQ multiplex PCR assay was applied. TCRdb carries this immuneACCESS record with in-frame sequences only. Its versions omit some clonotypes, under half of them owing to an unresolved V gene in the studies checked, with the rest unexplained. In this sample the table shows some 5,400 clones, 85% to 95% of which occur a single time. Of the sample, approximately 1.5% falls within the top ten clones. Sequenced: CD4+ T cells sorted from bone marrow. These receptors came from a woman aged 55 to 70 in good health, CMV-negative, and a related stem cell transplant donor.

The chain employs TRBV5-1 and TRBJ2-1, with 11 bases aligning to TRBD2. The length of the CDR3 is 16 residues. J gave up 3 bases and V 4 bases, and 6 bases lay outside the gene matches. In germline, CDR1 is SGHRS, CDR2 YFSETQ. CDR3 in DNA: TGCGCCAGCAGCCCAGGGACTAGCGGCTTCTACAATGAGCAGTTCTTC. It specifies CASSPGTSGFYNEQFF.

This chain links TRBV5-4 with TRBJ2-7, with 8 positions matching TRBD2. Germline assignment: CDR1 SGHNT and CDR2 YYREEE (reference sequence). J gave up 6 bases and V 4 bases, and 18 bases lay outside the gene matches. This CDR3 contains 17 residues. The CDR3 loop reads CASSPRVAAGGPREQYF. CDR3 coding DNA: TGTGCCAGCAGCCCGCGAGTCGCGGCGGGGGGTCCGCGCGAGCAGTACTTC. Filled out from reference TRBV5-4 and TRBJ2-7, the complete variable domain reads ETGVTQSPTHLIKTRGQQVTLRCSSQSGHNTVSWYQQALGQGPQFIFQYYREEENGRGNFPPRFSGLQFPNYSSELNVNALELDDSALYLCASSPRVAAGGPREQYFGPGTRLTVT.

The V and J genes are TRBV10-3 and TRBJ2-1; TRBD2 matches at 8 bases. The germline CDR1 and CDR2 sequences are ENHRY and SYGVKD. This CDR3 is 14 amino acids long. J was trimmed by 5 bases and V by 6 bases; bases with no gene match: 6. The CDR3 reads CAISDSGTHNEQFF. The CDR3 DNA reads TGTGCCATCAGCGATAGCGGGACACACAATGAGCAGTTCTTC.

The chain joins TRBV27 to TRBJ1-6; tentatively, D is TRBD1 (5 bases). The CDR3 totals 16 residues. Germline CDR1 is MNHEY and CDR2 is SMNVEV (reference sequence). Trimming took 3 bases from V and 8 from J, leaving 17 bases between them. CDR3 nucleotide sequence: TGTGCCAGCAGTTTCCAGGGTTACAACGTAGATTCACCCCTCCACTTT. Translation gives CASSFQGYNVDSPLHF.

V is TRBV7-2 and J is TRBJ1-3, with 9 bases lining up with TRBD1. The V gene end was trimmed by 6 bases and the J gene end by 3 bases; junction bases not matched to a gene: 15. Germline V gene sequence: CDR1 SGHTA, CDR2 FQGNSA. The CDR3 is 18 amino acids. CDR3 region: CASSPLGTGSFSGNTIYF. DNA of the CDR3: TGTGCCAGCAGTCCCTTAGGGACAGGGAGTTTCAGTGGAAACACCATATATTTT.

The chain's CDR3 is CASTPGQGRFSTDTQYF. CDR3 bases: TGTGCCAGCACCCCGGGACAGGGCCGCTTTAGCACAGATACGCAGTATTTT. This chain connects TRBV9 to TRBJ2-3, with 9 nucleotides matching TRBD1. The CDR3 runs to 17 residues. CDR1 is SGDLS, CDR2 YYNGEE, per germline. Trimming at V came to 6 bases and at J to 0 bases, leaving 11 bases not matched to a gene.

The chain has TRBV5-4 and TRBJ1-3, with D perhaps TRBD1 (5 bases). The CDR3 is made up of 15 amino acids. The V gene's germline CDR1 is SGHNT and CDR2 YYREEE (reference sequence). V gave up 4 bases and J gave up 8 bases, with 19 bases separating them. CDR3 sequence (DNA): TGTGCCAGCAGCCAGGCCCCTACAGGTCCAGACACCATATATTTT. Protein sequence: CASSQAPTGPDTIYF.

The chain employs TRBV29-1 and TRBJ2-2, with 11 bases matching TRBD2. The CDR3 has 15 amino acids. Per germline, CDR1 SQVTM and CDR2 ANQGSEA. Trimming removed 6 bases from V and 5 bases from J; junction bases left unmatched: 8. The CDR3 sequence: CSVVLAGGHTGELFF. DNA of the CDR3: TGCAGCGTCGTTTTAGCGGGGGGGCATACCGGGGAGCTGTTTTTT.

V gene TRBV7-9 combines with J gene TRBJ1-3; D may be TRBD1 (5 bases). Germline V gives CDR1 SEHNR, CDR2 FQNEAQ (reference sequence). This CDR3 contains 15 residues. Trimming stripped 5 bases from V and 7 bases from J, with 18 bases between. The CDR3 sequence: CASSPRPGRGNTIYF. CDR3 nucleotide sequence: TGTGCCAGCAGCCCTCGGCCAGGGCGTGGGAACACCATATATTTT.

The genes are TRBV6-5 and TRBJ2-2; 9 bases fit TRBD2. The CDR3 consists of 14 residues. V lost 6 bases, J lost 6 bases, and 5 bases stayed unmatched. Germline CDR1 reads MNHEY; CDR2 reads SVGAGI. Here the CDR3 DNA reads TGTGCCAGCAGGAAGACTAGCGGTGCCGGGGAGCTGTTTTTT. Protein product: CASRKTSGAGELFF.

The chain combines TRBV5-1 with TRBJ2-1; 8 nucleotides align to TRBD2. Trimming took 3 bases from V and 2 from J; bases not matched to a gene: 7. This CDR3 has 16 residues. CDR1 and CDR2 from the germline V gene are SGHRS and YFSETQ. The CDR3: CASSYLSGVTYNEQFF. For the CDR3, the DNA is TGCGCCAGCAGCTACCTTAGCGGGGTCACCTACAATGAGCAGTTCTTC.

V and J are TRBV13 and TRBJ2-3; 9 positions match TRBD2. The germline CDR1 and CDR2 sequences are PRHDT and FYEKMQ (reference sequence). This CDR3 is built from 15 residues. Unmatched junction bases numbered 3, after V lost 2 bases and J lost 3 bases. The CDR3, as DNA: TGTGCCAGCAGCTTACTAGCGGGACGAACAGATACGCAGTATTTT. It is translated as CASSLLAGRTDTQYF. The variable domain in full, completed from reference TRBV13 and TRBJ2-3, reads AAGVIQSPRHLIKEKRETATLKCYPIPRHDTVYWYQQGPGQDPQFLISFYEKMQSDKGSIPDRFSAQQFSDYHSELNMSSLELGDSALYFCASSLLAGRTDTQYFGPGTRLTVL.

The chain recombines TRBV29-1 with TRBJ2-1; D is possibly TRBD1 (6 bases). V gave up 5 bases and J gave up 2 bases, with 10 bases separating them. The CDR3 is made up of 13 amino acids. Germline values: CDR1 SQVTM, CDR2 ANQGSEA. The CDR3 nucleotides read TGCAGCGTTTCAGGGGCGACCTACAATGAGCAGTTCTTC. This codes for CSVSGATYNEQFF.

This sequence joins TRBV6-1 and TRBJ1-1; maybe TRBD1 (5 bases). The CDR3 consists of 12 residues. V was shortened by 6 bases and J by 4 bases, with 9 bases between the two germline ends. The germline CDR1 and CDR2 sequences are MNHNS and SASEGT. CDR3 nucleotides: TGTGCCAGCAGGGCAGGGCTCACTGAAGCTTTCTTT. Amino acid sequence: CASRAGLTEAFF.

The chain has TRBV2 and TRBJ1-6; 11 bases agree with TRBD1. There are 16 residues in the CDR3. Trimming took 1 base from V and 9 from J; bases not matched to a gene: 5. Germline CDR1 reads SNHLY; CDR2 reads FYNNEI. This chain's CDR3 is CASSEEGTGGGSPLHF. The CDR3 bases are TGTGCCAGCAGTGAAGAGGGGACAGGGGGAGGTTCACCCCTCCACTTT.

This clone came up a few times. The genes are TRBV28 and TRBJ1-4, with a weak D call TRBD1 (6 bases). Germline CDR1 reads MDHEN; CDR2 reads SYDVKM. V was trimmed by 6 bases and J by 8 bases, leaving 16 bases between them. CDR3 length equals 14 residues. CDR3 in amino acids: CASRTPYRGEKLFF. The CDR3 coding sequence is TGTGCCAGCAGAACCCCTTATAGGGGGGAAAAACTGTTTTTT.

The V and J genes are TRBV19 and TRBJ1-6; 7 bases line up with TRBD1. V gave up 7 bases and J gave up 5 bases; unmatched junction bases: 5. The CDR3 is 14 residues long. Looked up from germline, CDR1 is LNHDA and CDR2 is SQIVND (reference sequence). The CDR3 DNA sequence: TGTGCCAGTACTGTGGGACAGAATAATTCACCCCTCCACTTT. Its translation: CASTVGQNNSPLHF.

The CDR3 is CASSGRGRGQPQHF. For the CDR3, the DNA is TGTGCCAGCAGTGGCAGGGGGCGCGGGCAGCCCCAGCATTTT. The J gene is TRBJ1-5, the V gene TRBV6-5; 8 bases line up with TRBD1. Germline CDR1 is MNHEY and CDR2 is SVGAGI. Trimming removed 5 bases from V and 7 bases from J; junction bases left unmatched: 7. The CDR3 totals 14 residues.